Detailed here is one T cell receptor (beta chain). This record belongs to a study of cytomegalovirus exposure and HLA in healthy donors. The CDR3 is made up of 14 amino acids. CDR1 is KGHSH, CDR2 LQKENI, per germline. V shed 6 bases and J 0 bases; nucleotides not matched to a gene: 4. The study ran its PCR with 60 Vbeta and 13 Jbeta primers. The assay was immunoSEQ multiplex PCR, and TCRdb's table has in-frame clones only and misses some. This table has under 200,000 clones, 80% appearing once. The TCR sequence derives from a woman aged 45-65 years in good health and CMV-seropositive. The rearrangement joins TRBV18 to TRBJ1-1; 7 nucleotides match TRBD1. The sample taken for sequencing was PBMCs. The DNA of the CDR3 is TGTGCCAGCTCGATGGACAGGTTGAACACTGAAGCTTTCTTT. Protein sequence: CASSMDRLNTEAFF.